The source of this TCR beta chain is a study of T cell responses to AZD1222 COVID-19 vaccine. Profiled with immunoSEQ multiplex PCR; TCRdb holds only in-frame clones, not every one. This sample has about 120,000 clones, with 92% found just once. V shed 3 bases and J shed 0 bases, with 6 bases lying between them. Germline loops: CDR1 MGHDK, CDR2 SYGVNS. CDR3 length equals 14 residues. The sample here was peripheral blood, taken on day 0 of AZD1222 vaccination. V gene TRBV25-1 combines with J gene TRBJ1-5; no firm D call. This receptor was taken from an adult in good health. DNA of the CDR3: TGTGCCAGCAGTGATCGGTATAGCAATCAGCCCCAGCATTTT. Its translation: CASSDRYSNQPQHF.